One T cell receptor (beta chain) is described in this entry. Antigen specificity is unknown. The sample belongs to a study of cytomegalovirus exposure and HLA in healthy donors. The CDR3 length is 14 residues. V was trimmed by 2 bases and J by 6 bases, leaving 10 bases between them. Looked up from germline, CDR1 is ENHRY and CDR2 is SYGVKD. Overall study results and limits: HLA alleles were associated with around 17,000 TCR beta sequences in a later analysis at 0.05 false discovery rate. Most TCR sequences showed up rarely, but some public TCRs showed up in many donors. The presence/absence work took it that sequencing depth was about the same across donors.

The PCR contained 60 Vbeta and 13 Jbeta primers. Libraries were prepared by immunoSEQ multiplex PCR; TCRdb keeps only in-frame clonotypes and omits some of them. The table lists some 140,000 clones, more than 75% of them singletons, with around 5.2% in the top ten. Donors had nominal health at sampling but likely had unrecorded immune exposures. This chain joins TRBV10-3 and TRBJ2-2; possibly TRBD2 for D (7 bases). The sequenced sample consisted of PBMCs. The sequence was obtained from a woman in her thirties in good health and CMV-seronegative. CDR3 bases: TGTGCCATCAGTGAGACAGGGAGGGCCGGGGAGCTGTTTTTT. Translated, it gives CAISETGRAGELFF.